The 4 T cell receptor beta chains given below trace back to one sample, sequenced in a study of molecular identifiers for immune sequencing clone quantification. TCRdb re-analysed the PCR reads in MiXCR, keeping a single row per CDR3 protein. The sample lists approximately 670,000 distinct CDR3 sequences, approximately 20% seen once, with 0.7% to 1% in the top ten. The sequenced sample consisted of naive CD8+ T cells from blood, with Jurkat cell RNA spiked in. Subset here: FACS-sorted CD8+CD4-CCR7+CD45RA+ naive T cells. Receptors were obtained from a human donor in good health. Some libraries in this study had Jurkat cell RNA spiked in.

There are many counts of this clonotype. V is TRBV7-2 and J is TRBJ1-3; possible D gene TRBD1, 6 bases. The CDR3 contains 16 residues. In germline, CDR1 is SGHTA, CDR2 FQGNSA. Trimming left V 5 bases short and J 4 bases short, with 18 bases between. The chain's CDR3 is CASSPRGGVSGNTIYF. The DNA of the CDR3 is TGTGCCAGCAGCCCCAGAGGGGGGGTTTCGGGAAACACCATATATTTT.

This clonotype was seen at least ten times. The rearrangement links TRBV7-9 to TRBJ1-5; maybe TRBD1 (6 bases). The V end lost 5 bases, the J end lost 7 bases, and 18 bases lay between the germline ends. Looked up from germline, CDR1 is SEHNR and CDR2 is FQNEAQ (reference sequence). There are 15 residues in the CDR3. CDR3 DNA sequence: TGTGCCAGCAGCAAAACCGGGGGCGCGGCCCAGCCCCAGCATTTT. Its translation: CASSKTGGAAQPQHF.

This clonotype was found many times. This sequence joins TRBV12-3 or TRBV12-4 and TRBJ2-6; TRBD2 aligns across 7 bases. V shed 5 bases, J shed 0 bases, and the junction held 4 bases outside the gene matches. This CDR3 region has 16 residues. CDR3 bases: TGTGCCAGCAGTCGCGGGGGTTTCTCTGGGGCCAACGTCCTGACTTTC. Translated: CASSRGGFSGANVLTF.

This clonotype was observed many times. The rearrangement links TRBV27 to TRBJ2-7; the D gene is possibly TRBD1 (5 bases). Trimming stripped 4 bases from V and 6 bases from J, with 13 bases between. Germline lookup yields CDR1 MNHEY and CDR2 SMNVEV (reference sequence). This CDR3 contains 13 residues. CDR3 sequence: CASSWFGQGEQYF. The CDR3 DNA reads as TGTGCCAGCAGTTGGTTCGGGCAGGGCGAGCAGTACTTC.